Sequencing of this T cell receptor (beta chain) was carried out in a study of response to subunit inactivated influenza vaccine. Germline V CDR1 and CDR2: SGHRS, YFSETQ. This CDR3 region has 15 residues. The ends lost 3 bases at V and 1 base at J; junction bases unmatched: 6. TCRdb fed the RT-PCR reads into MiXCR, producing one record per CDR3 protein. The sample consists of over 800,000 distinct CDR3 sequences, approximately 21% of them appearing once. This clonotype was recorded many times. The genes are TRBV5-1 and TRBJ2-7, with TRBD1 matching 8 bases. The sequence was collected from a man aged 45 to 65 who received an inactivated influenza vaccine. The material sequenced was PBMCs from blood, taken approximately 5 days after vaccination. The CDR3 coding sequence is TGCGCCAGCAGCTCAGGGACAGGTGGATCCTACGAGCAGTACTTC. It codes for CASSSGTGGSYEQYF.